Below are 8 T cell receptor beta chains sequenced from a single sample in a study of regulatory T cells in long-lasting Graves disease. For TCR beta, libraries came from iRepertoire HTBI primers and Arm-PCR of CDR3 regions. Using its own MiXCR run on the multiplex PCR reads, TCRdb lists one record per CDR3 protein. The sample holds fewer than 550,000 distinct CDR3 sequences, roughly 21% seen once. The time point denotes: persistent/refractory GD, antithyroid drugs over 5 years with positive TRAb. The TCR library was made from RNA that had been extracted from PBMCs in TRIzol. This sample comprised peripheral blood mononuclear cells (PBMCs), obtained when the disease was refractory, from a patient treated with antithyroid drugs. The source is a female donor with Graves disease.

The rearrangement links TRBV19 to TRBJ1-6; D gene ambiguous. CDR1 LNHDA and CDR2 SQIVND come from the germline V gene (reference sequence). Trimming left V 3 bases short and J 6 bases short, with 9 bases between. The length of the CDR3 is 14 residues. The CDR3 bases are TGTGCCAGTAGTATGACGCGATTTAATTCACCCCTCCACTTT. Protein: CASSMTRFNSPLHF. The entire variable domain, with the rest obtained from reference TRBV19 and TRBJ1-6, is as follows: DGGITQSPKYLFRKEGQNVTLSCEQNLNHDAMYWYRQDPGQGLRLIYYSQIVNDFQKGDIAEGYSVSREKKESFPLTVTSAQKNPTAFYLCASSMTRFNSPLHFGNGTRLTVT.

The rearrangement uses TRBV4-3 and TRBJ2-7; TRBD2 aligns across 8 bases. Germline V gene data show CDR1 as LGHNA and CDR2 as YSLEER. The CDR3 spans 14 residues. V lost 0 bases to trimming and J lost 7 bases; unmatched junction nucleotides: 5. The CDR3 DNA follows: TGCGCCAGCAGCCAAGAGGGACTAGGCAATGAGCAGTACTTC. Its protein product is CASSQEGLGNEQYF.

This clonotype has a count of ten or more. In nucleotides, the CDR3 is TGTGCCAGCAGTCCAACAGGGATGAGGACTGAAGCTTTCTTT. It codes for CASSPTGMRTEAFF. V is TRBV6-1 and J is TRBJ1-1, with D tentatively TRBD1 (6 bases). Per germline, CDR1 MNHNS and CDR2 SASEGT. The CDR3 extends over 14 amino acids. Trimming took off 5 bases at V and 5 bases at J, with 15 bases between the two ends.

The sample holds many counts of this clonotype. J is TRBJ1-1 and V is TRBV30; the D is unclear. Looked up from germline, CDR1 is GTSNPN and CDR2 is SVGIG (reference sequence). V lost 2 bases and J 2 bases, leaving 0 bases between the germline ends. There are 10 residues in the CDR3. DNA of the CDR3: TGTGCCTGGAGTAACACTGAAGCTTTCTTT. This gives the protein CAWSNTEAFF.

As to this clonotype: The CDR3 does not close with the conserved phenylalanine or tryptophan, likely indicating a read error. In nucleotides, the CDR3 is TGTGCCAGTAGTATAGCGAGGAGAGGACTAGCGGTTCAAGAGACCCAGTACCTC. Translating gives CASSIARRGLAVQETQYL. This chain joins TRBV19 and TRBJ2-5; the match to TRBD2 covers 10 bases. V was pared by 1 base and J by 2 bases, with 10 bases of the junction left unmatched. The CDR3 contains 18 residues. The germline V gene encodes CDR1 LNHDA and CDR2 SQIVND (reference sequence).

This clonotype was counted between two and nine times. The chain combines TRBV6-9 with TRBJ1-4; no clear D. This CDR3 comprises 14 residues. Trimming pared 4 bases from V and 3 bases from J, leaving 9 bases between. CDR1 is MNHGY, CDR2 SVAAGI, per germline. In DNA, the CDR3 is TGTGCCAGCAGTTTAGGAGGTCCTAATGAAAAACTGTTTTTT. The encoded protein is CASSLGGPNEKLFF.

This clonotype has at least ten counts. The V and J genes are TRBV6-1 and TRBJ1-1; D is possibly TRBD1 (5 bases). The CDR3 loop spans 13 amino acids. Germline V CDR1 and CDR2: MNHNS, SASEGT. Trimming shortened V by 6 bases and J by 9 bases, and 17 bases separated the two germline ends. The CDR3 DNA reads TGTGCCAGCAGGATCTTTGGGGCCCGAAAAGCTTTCTTT. It translates to CASRIFGARKAFF.

Many counts were recorded for this clonotype. The rearrangement joins TRBV2 to TRBJ2-5, with D possibly being TRBD1 (6 bases). Germline assignment: CDR1 SNHLY and CDR2 FYNNEI. CDR3 length equals 14 residues. V dropped 2 bases and J dropped 3 bases, with 10 bases sitting between them. CDR3 nucleotide sequence: TGTGCCAGCAGTGAAAGGCAGGGGAAAGAGACCCAGTACTTC. Its protein product is CASSERQGKETQYF.